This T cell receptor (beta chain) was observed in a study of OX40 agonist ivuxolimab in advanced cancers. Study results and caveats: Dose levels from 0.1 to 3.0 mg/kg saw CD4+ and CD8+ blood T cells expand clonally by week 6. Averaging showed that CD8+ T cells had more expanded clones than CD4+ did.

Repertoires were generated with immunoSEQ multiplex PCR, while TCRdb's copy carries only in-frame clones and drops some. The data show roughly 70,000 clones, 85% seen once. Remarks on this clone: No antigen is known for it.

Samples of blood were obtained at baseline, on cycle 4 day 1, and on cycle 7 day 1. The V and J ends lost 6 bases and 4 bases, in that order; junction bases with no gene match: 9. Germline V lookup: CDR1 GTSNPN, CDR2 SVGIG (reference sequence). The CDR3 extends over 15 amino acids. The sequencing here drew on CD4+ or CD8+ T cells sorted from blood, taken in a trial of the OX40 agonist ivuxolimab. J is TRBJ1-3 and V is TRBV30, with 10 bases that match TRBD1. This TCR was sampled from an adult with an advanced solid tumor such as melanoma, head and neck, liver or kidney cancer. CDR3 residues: CACPTTGGVGNTIYF. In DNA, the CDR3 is TGTGCCTGCCCCACGACAGGGGGCGTAGGAAACACCATATATTTT.